These T cell receptor beta chains were read from a single sample in a study of blood T cell repertoires in COVID-19. Clones were read by immunoSEQ multiplex PCR, and TCRdb kept only the in-frame ones, dropping some. Of approximately 260,000 clones listed, 70% to 85% are singletons. Sequenced sample: peripheral blood. The receptors shown here come from a woman in her thirties or forties with active or convalescent COVID-19. Each CDR3 is given with its conserved first and last residue. A D gene is named only where the DNA matches it firmly. Some rows have no size entry. The others give once, few or many, or a class for an expanded clone.

V gene	CDR3 length	J gene	D gene	clone size	CDR3 DNA	CDR3 protein
TRBV7-2	14	TRBJ1-2	NA	NA	TGTGCCAGCAGCTTAGCAGGGACACTCTATGGCTACACCTTC	CASSLAGTLYGYTF
TRBV7-3	13	TRBJ2-1	NA	NA	TGTGCCAGCAGCTTACAGCAGACAGGTGAGCAGTTCTTC	CASSLQQTGEQFF
TRBV4-2	13	TRBJ2-2	NA	once	TGTGCCAGCAGCCAAGTTCGGGACGGGGAGCTGTTTTTT	CASSQVRDGELFF
TRBV5-5	14	TRBJ1-6	NA	few	TGTGCCAGCAACAGGACAGCAGAGAATTCACCCCTCCACTTT	CASNRTAENSPLHF
TRBV5-1	12	TRBJ1-1	NA	NA	TGCGCCAGCAGCTTGGCGGACACTGAAGCTTTCTTT	CASSLADTEAFF
TRBV15	14	TRBJ2-7	TRBD1	NA	TGTGCCACCAGCAGGGACAGGGGACCCTACGAGCAGTACTTC	CATSRDRGPYEQYF
TRBV5-1	16	TRBJ1-4	TRBD1	NA	TGCGCCAGCAGCAGTGGGGACAGGGGGCAAAGTGAAAAACTGTTTTTT	CASSSGDRGQSEKLFF
TRBV2	14	TRBJ1-5	NA	NA	TGTGCCAGCAGTGGAAGTGGGGCTAGTCAGCCCCAGCATTTT	CASSGSGASQPQHF
TRBV12-2	17	TRBJ1-2	NA	few	TGTGCAAGTCGCTTACCTCGATTGGGACAGGGGGCGGAGGGCTACACCTTC	CASRLPRLGQGAEGYTF
TRBV5-1	17	TRBJ1-2	NA	few	TGCGCCAGCAGCTTGCTGTTTATGGCGGTTGCTAACTATGGCTACACCTTC	CASSLLFMAVANYGYTF
TRBV11-2	14	TRBJ1-1	NA	NA	TGTGCCAGCACCCTGGGGAGGCGAAACACTGAAGCTTTCTTT	CASTLGRRNTEAFF
TRBV14	14	TRBJ2-7	TRBD2	NA	TGTGCCAGCAGCCCAGCGGGGGGGTCCCGCGAGCAGTACTTC	CASSPAGGSREQYF
TRBV6-5	14	TRBJ1-3	NA	NA	TGTGCCAGCAGCAGACTCGGCTCTGGAAACACCATATATTTT	CASSRLGSGNTIYF
TRBV12-2	16	TRBJ1-3	NA	NA	TGTGCAAGTCGCTTAGCCAGGGGCGCCGGAGGAGACACCATATATTTT	CASRLARGAGGDTIYF
TRBV7-7	15	TRBJ1-4	NA	NA	TGTGCCAGCAGCCCATCGGGGGAGGGGAATGAAAAACTGTTTTTT	CASSPSGEGNEKLFF
TRBV11-2	14	TRBJ2-7	NA	NA	TGTGCCAGCAGCTTCCGGGACAACCCCTACGAGCAGTACTTC	CASSFRDNPYEQYF
TRBV12-5	13	TRBJ1-6	TRBD1	NA	TGTGCTAGCTCCAGGACAGGGTTCTCACCCCTCCACTTT	CASSRTGFSPLHF
TRBV6-4	14	TRBJ1-3	NA	NA	TGTGCCAGCAGTCACAGGGAAACTGGAAACACCATATATTTT	CASSHRETGNTIYF
TRBV6-6	16	TRBJ1-1	TRBD1	few	TGTGCCAGCAGCTCCGGGACAGGGGGGTTGAACACTGAAGCTTTCTTT	CASSSGTGGLNTEAFF
TRBV11-2	13	TRBJ2-1	NA	NA	TGTGCCAGCAGCGGCCTTAGGGGGTATGAGCAGTTCTTC	CASSGLRGYEQFF
TRBV12-3/TRBV12-4	13	TRBJ1-6	TRBD1	NA	TGTGCCAGCAGGGGACAGGGGGGTTCACCCCTCCACTTT	CASRGQGGSPLHF
TRBV3-1/TRBV3-2	15	TRBJ2-7	TRBD1	few	TGTGCCAGCAGCCAAGAAACAGGGGGCAACTACGAGCAGTACTTC	CASSQETGGNYEQYF
TRBV11-2	15	TRBJ1-1	NA	NA	TGTGCCAGCAGCTTAGAGTCCGGGATGAACACTGAAGCTTTCTTT	CASSLESGMNTEAFF
TRBV5-1	14	TRBJ1-6	NA	NA	TGCGCCAGCAGCTTATCCGGGAGTAATTCACCCCTCCACTTT	CASSLSGSNSPLHF
TRBV29-1	15	TRBJ2-1	TRBD2	NA	TGCAGCGCCTCGCATCCTAGCGGGGGGACGAATGAGCAGTTCTTC	CSASHPSGGTNEQFF
TRBV2	13	TRBJ1-1	NA	few	TGTGCCAGCAAAATAGGGGTGAACACTGAAGCTTTCTTT	CASKIGVNTEAFF
TRBV7-6	13	TRBJ1-2	NA	NA	TGTGCCAGCAGCTTAGAACAGAACTATGGCTACACCTTC	CASSLEQNYGYTF
TRBV9	14	TRBJ1-5	TRBD1	NA	TGTGCCAGCAGCGCGGACAGGACCAATCAGCCCCAGCATTTT	CASSADRTNQPQHF
TRBV5-4	15	TRBJ1-6	NA	few	TGTGCCAGCAGCCTCTTGGACAGAGATAATTCACCCCTCCACTTT	CASSLLDRDNSPLHF
TRBV9	14	TRBJ1-1	TRBD1	NA	TGTGCCAGCAGCAAAGGACAGGGTATCACTGAAGCTTTCTTT	CASSKGQGITEAFF
TRBV7-4	16	TRBJ1-1	TRBD1	NA	TGTGCCAGCAGCTGGAACACCGGGACAGGGAGTACTGAAGCTTTCTTT	CASSWNTGTGSTEAFF
TRBV7-9	15	TRBJ1-1	TRBD1	NA	TGTGCCAGCAGCGACAGGGCCCAGGATCGGTCTGAAGCTTTCTTT	CASSDRAQDRSEAFF
TRBV5-4	15	TRBJ2-5	NA	few	TGTGCCAGCAGCTTGATACAGAATCCAGAGGAGACCCAGTACTTC	CASSLIQNPEETQYF
TRBV4-1	16	TRBJ1-4	NA	once	TGCGCCAGCAGCCTTGCCTCGGGAACATCTAATGAAAAACTGTTTTTT	CASSLASGTSNEKLFF
TRBV5-1	14	TRBJ1-1	NA	few	TGCGCCAGCAGCTTCGGTCCCGGGGAGGATGAAGCTTTCTTT	CASSFGPGEDEAFF
TRBV9	12	TRBJ2-3	NA	NA	TGTGCCAGCAGCCCGAGCACAGATACGCAGTATTTT	CASSPSTDTQYF
TRBV5-6	15	TRBJ1-4	NA	NA	TGTGCCAGCAGCTCGCCAGGGTACGGTTTGGAAAAACTGTTTTTT	CASSSPGYGLEKLFF
TRBV30	15	TRBJ2-3	NA	NA	TGTGCCGGGGCCACGGGGTCGGGGGGCACAGATACGCAGTATTTT	CAGATGSGGTDTQYF
TRBV12-3/TRBV12-4	13	TRBJ1-1	TRBD1	NA	TGTGCCAGCAGTTTGGACAGGGCCACTGAAGCTTTCTTT	CASSLDRATEAFF
TRBV5-6	17	TRBJ1-2	NA	NA	TGTGCCAGCACCCCGGGCGGGGGCGACCTGGGGAACTATGGCTACACCTTC	CASTPGGGDLGNYGYTF
TRBV6-5	14	TRBJ2-7	NA	NA	TGTGCCAGCTGGGGGGGCAGGGACTACTACGAGCAGTACTTC	CASWGGRDYYEQYF
TRBV3-1/TRBV3-2	13	TRBJ1-5	NA	NA	TGTGCCAGCAGCAACCAGGGAACTCAGCCCCAGCATTTT	CASSNQGTQPQHF
TRBV10-3	15	TRBJ1-6	TRBD1	NA	TGTGCCATCAGTAGGCAGGGGGCAAATAATTCACCCCTCCACTTT	CAISRQGANNSPLHF
TRBV25-1	16	TRBJ2-3	TRBD2	NA	TGTGCCAGCAGTGAAAAGTACGGGGGGGCCGGAGATACGCAGTATTTT	CASSEKYGGAGDTQYF
TRBV7-8	16	TRBJ1-3	NA	NA	TGTGCCAGCAGCCCAAGGGGGACGGGCTCTGGAAACACCATATATTTT	CASSPRGTGSGNTIYF
TRBV19	15	TRBJ1-1	NA	NA	TGTGCCAGTAGCATCTCCCTAACGCCTGGCACTGAAGCTTTCTTT	CASSISLTPGTEAFF
TRBV10-3	13	TRBJ1-1	TRBD1	once	TGTGCCATTTGGACAGGGGTGAACACTGAAGCTTTCTTT	CAIWTGVNTEAFF